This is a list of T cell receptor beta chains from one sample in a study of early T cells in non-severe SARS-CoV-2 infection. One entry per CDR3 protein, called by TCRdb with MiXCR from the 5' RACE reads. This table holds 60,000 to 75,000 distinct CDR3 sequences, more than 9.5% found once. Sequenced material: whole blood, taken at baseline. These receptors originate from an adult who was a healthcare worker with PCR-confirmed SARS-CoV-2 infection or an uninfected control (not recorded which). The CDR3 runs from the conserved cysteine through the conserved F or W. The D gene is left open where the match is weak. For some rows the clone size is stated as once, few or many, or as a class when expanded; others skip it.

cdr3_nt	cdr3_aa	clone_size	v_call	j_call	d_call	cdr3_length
TGTGCCAGCAGTCCCCGTCGGAAACAGACGCTGAGCTCCTATAATTCACCCCTCCACTTT	CASSPRRKQTLSSYNSPLHF	few	TRBV6-5	TRBJ1-6	.	20
TGTGCTAGTGGTTTGGTACAAGGGGACTCCTACAATGAGCAGTTCTTC	CASGLVQGDSYNEQFF	few	TRBV12-5	TRBJ2-1	.	16
TGTGCCAGCAGTTTAGCAGTCCTCTCTGGAAACACCATATATTTT	CASSLAVLSGNTIYF	many	TRBV28	TRBJ1-3	.	15
TGTGCCAGCAGTTACACAGGGAGGGACACTGAAGCTTTCTTT	CASSYTGRDTEAFF	.	TRBV6-5	TRBJ1-1	.	14
TGTGCCAGCAGCCCGGGAGTACGTAACTATGGCTACACCTTC	CASSPGVRNYGYTF	many	TRBV11-2	TRBJ1-2	.	14
TGTGCCAGCAGTGAACAGTGGGGTCACGAGCAGTACTTC	CASSEQWGHEQYF	few	TRBV2	TRBJ2-7	.	13
TGTGCCAGCAGTGAATTCGAGGCGTCAAGGGACGAGCAGTACTTC	CASSEFEASRDEQYF	many	TRBV25-1	TRBJ2-7	.	15
TGTGCCATCAGGGGGACAGGGTTATCCTACGAGCAGTACTTC	CAIRGTGLSYEQYF	.	TRBV10-3	TRBJ2-7	TRBD1	14
TGCAGCGCAACAGGGACCGGGGAGCTGTTTTTT	CSATGTGELFF	.	TRBV29-1	TRBJ2-2	.	11
TGTGCCAGCAGCTCCGGGTACTCTGGGGCCAACGTCCTGACTTTC	CASSSGYSGANVLTF	few	TRBV7-8	TRBJ2-6	.	15
TGTGCCAGCAGCTGGACAGGTGGCGACATTCAGTACTTC	CASSWTGGDIQYF	many	TRBV7-9	TRBJ2-4	TRBD1	13
TGCAGCGCTGCACCTACAGGGGGCAGGAAGACCCAGTACTTC	CSAAPTGGRKTQYF	few	TRBV29-1	TRBJ2-5	TRBD1	14
TGTGCCAGCAGCCCAATCAGGGGGGCTGGAGCCAACGTCCTGACTTTC	CASSPIRGAGANVLTF	.	TRBV6-5	TRBJ2-6	.	16
TGTGCCAGCAGTGGAACTAGCGGGGGGGAAAGCACAGATACGCAGTATTTT	CASSGTSGGESTDTQYF	.	TRBV2	TRBJ2-3	TRBD2	17
TGTGCCACCAGCAGAGATCGGGGCGAACAAGAGACCCAGTACTTC	CATSRDRGEQETQYF	few	TRBV15	TRBJ2-5	.	15
TGTGCCAGCAGCTCCCGAACTAGCACGCTTAGCTCCTACGAGCAGTACTTC	CASSSRTSTLSSYEQYF	few	TRBV7-2	TRBJ2-7	.	17
TGTGCCAGCAGCCGTGCGGGGGCGAGTGTCAGGGGGAGAAATGAGCAGTTCTTC	CASSRAGASVRGRNEQFF	.	TRBV13	TRBJ2-1	.	18
TGTGCCAGCAGTCGAAACAGGGGGTTGTCCTACGAGCAGTACTTC	CASSRNRGLSYEQYF	many	TRBV14	TRBJ2-7	TRBD1	15
TGTGCCAGCAGCACGGGGGATTCACCCCTCCACTTT	CASSTGDSPLHF	few	TRBV2	TRBJ1-6	.	12
TGTGCCAGCCTGCCGCTGATCTCTGGAAACACCATATATTTT	CASLPLISGNTIYF	few	TRBV6-2/TRBV6-3	TRBJ1-3	.	14
TGCAGCGTTCTTGGGCAGTACACAGATACGCAGTATTTT	CSVLGQYTDTQYF	.	TRBV29-1	TRBJ2-3	.	13
TGTGCCAGCAGCTCGGCCGGGACTAATCAGCCCCAGCATTTT	CASSSAGTNQPQHF	few	TRBV7-8	TRBJ1-5	.	14
TGCAGCGTTGGACACGGGACTCCAGCCGAGCAGTACTTC	CSVGHGTPAEQYF	few	TRBV29-1	TRBJ2-7	.	13
TGTGCCAGCAGCTCCGCTGGGCTTGAGGGGCGTTGGGGAGAGACCCAGTACTTC	CASSSAGLEGRWGETQYF	few	TRBV7-2	TRBJ2-5	.	18
TGCAGTGCTATGGCCCTAGCGCAAAGCACAGATACGCAGTATTTT	CSAMALAQSTDTQYF	many	TRBV20-1	TRBJ2-3	.	15
TGCGCCAGCAGCTCGCTAGCCTATGAGCAGTTCTTC	CASSSLAYEQFF	.	TRBV5-1	TRBJ2-1	.	12
TGTGCCAGCAGCCCTGGTTCTAGCATTGAGACCCAGTACTTC	CASSPGSSIETQYF	.	TRBV7-3	TRBJ2-5	.	14
TGTGCCAGCAGTTACGGGGCTAGGAATGAGCAGTTCTTC	CASSYGARNEQFF	.	TRBV6-2/TRBV6-3	TRBJ2-1	.	13
TGTGCCAGCAGCTTACGATCGGGACAGTGGGGCGGGCAGCCCCAGCATTTT	CASSLRSGQWGGQPQHF	few	TRBV7-2	TRBJ1-5	TRBD1	17
TGTGCCAGCTCTCCAGGGGCGATCGGGGAGCTGTTTTTT	CASSPGAIGELFF	.	TRBV7-3	TRBJ2-2	.	13
TGTGCCAGCAGTCCGGGACAGGGTTACGGCTACACCTTC	CASSPGQGYGYTF	few	TRBV12-3/TRBV12-4	TRBJ1-2	TRBD1	13